A selection of T cell receptor beta chains follows, all from one sample in a study of CD8+ T cells in alopecia areata. Produced via immunoSEQ multiplex PCR; TCRdb's table is partial and in-frame only. Of about 180,000 clones in the sample, approximately 55% were seen once. The sample was CD8+ T cells sorted from blood, taken at week 24, from a patient treated with tofacitinib. These TCRs come from a human donor with alopecia areata. The CDR3 runs from the conserved cysteine through the conserved F or W. A D gene is named only where the DNA matches it firmly. Expanded clones get a size class; other rows say once, few or many, or leave the size out.

V	size	J	D	DNA	CDR3
TRBV12-5	few	TRBJ1-1	NA	TGTGCTAGTGGTTTGGTAGGTGCGGGTACGGACACTGAAGCTTTCTTT	CASGLVGAGTDTEAFF
TRBV2	NA	TRBJ2-2	NA	TGTGCCAGCAGTGACATAGCCGGGACCGGGGAGCTGTTTTTT	CASSDIAGTGELFF
TRBV19	few	TRBJ2-5	NA	TGTGCCAGCCAGGACCGACTGTACCAAGAGACCCAGTACTTC	CASQDRLYQETQYF
TRBV5-1	few	TRBJ2-5	NA	TGCGCCAGCAGTTGGCCTCGTGAGGGGGGGGGCCCCGAAGAGACCCAGTACTTC	CASSWPREGGGPEETQYF
TRBV7-8	NA	TRBJ2-3	TRBD1	TGTGCCAGCAGCGGACGGACAGGGACGACCACAGATACGCAGTATTTT	CASSGRTGTTTDTQYF
TRBV7-8	NA	TRBJ2-2	TRBD2	TGTGCCAGCAGCTTAGGAAGGTTCGGCGGGGGAGCGAACACCGGGGAGCTGTTTTTT	CASSLGRFGGGANTGELFF
TRBV30	NA	TRBJ2-1	NA	TGTGCTTTGGACGGGGCAGCCTACAATGAGCAGTTCTTC	CALDGAAYNEQFF
TRBV23-1	NA	TRBJ2-7	NA	TGCGCCAGCCGAACACAGGGCCTTCGGGGACCCTACGAGCAGTACTTC	CASRTQGLRGPYEQYF
TRBV4-1	few	TRBJ1-1	NA	TGCGCCAGCAGCCAAGATCTTGGGGCCAACACTGAAGCTTTCTTT	CASSQDLGANTEAFF
TRBV9	NA	TRBJ1-6	TRBD1	TGTGCCAGCAGCGTAGACAGGGGAGGTTCACCCCTCCACTTT	CASSVDRGGSPLHF
TRBV5-1	NA	TRBJ2-1	NA	TGCGCCAGCAGCTCGTACAATGAGCAGTTCTTC	CASSSYNEQFF
TRBV4-3	NA	TRBJ1-1	TRBD1	TGCGCCAGCAGCCAAGACCGGACAGGGGCCAACACTGAAGCTTTCTTT	CASSQDRTGANTEAFF
TRBV14	once	TRBJ2-1	NA	TGTGCCAGCAGCCAAGACCGTATAACAGGAAGGAGGTTCTTC	CASSQDRITGRRFF
TRBV2	NA	TRBJ1-2	TRBD1	TGTGCCAGCAGTACAGGGGTCTACACCTTC	CASSTGVYTF
TRBV9	once	TRBJ1-5	TRBD1	TGTGCCAGCAGCGTAGGAGGGGGCGAGGGGCAGCCCCAGCATTTT	CASSVGGGEGQPQHF
TRBV19	few	TRBJ2-1	NA	TGTGCCAGTAGTATAGGAGGCAGCTACAATGAGCAGTTCTTC	CASSIGGSYNEQFF
TRBV7-6	NA	TRBJ2-5	TRBD1	TGTGCCAGCAGCGTCCGGGACAGCCAAGAGACCCAGTACTTC	CASSVRDSQETQYF
TRBV30	NA	TRBJ1-2	NA	TGTGCCTGGCATGGAGCCCAGGATGGCTACACCTTC	CAWHGAQDGYTF
TRBV25-1	NA	TRBJ1-2	NA	TGTGCCAGCAGTGAAGGAACAGTCCGACCTCCATATGGCTACACCTTC	CASSEGTVRPPYGYTF
TRBV29-1	few	TRBJ1-1	NA	TGCAGCGCTGGGGGAACTGAAGCTTTCTTT	CSAGGTEAFF
TRBV27	NA	TRBJ2-7	NA	TGTGCCAGCAGTTTACGAGGGCCCCCCGACGAGCAGTACTTC	CASSLRGPPDEQYF
TRBV5-6	once	TRBJ2-1	NA	TGTGCCAGCAGCTTGGGAGGCGGGATTCGGGGGAATGAGCAGTTCTTC	CASSLGGGIRGNEQFF
TRBV14	NA	TRBJ2-7	TRBD1	TGTGCCAGCAGCCACGCCCGGACAGGTGTCTACGAGCAGTACTTC	CASSHARTGVYEQYF
TRBV6-1	NA	TRBJ2-7	TRBD1	TGTGCCAGCAGCCTATTGACAGGGGGAACCTACGAGCAGTACTTC	CASSLLTGGTYEQYF
TRBV10-3	few	TRBJ1-5	NA	TGTGCCATCAGTGAGTCGCAGGAATCGAGGGTGGGTCAGCCCCAGCATTTT	CAISESQESRVGQPQHF
TRBV29-1	NA	TRBJ2-7	NA	TGCAGCGTTGAAGACCACAAGTACGAGCAGTACTTC	CSVEDHKYEQYF
TRBV25-1	NA	TRBJ2-2	TRBD1	TGTGCCAGCAGTCAGGGGGCCGGAGACACCGGGGAGCTGTTTTTT	CASSQGAGDTGELFF
TRBV5-1	few	TRBJ2-4	NA	TGCGCCAGCAGCGAGACAGGAGCCAAAAACATTCAGTACTTC	CASSETGAKNIQYF
TRBV30	NA	TRBJ1-2	NA	TGTGCCTGGAGAGGGGCTCGCTATGGCTACACCTTC	CAWRGARYGYTF
TRBV4-3	few	TRBJ1-2	NA	TGCGCCAGCAGCCCCTCGCGGCAGCACTATGGCTACACCTTC	CASSPSRQHYGYTF
TRBV30	few	TRBJ1-6	NA	TGTGCCTGGAGTGTAGCGGATTCACCCCTCCACTTT	CAWSVADSPLHF
TRBV29-1	NA	TRBJ2-7	NA	TGCAGCGCTGCAGTCCCGGGACACCGGAGGGACGAGCAGTACTTC	CSAAVPGHRRDEQYF
TRBV5-6	NA	TRBJ1-6	NA	TGTGCCAGCACCCAAGGGAATTCACCCCTCCACTTT	CASTQGNSPLHF
TRBV2	NA	TRBJ1-6	NA	TGTGCCAGCAAGGACTATAATTCACCCCTCCACTTT	CASKDYNSPLHF
TRBV19	NA	TRBJ2-7	NA	TGTGCTACGGGGGTAGGAGCCTACGAGCAGTACTTC	CATGVGAYEQYF
TRBV5-1	NA	TRBJ2-5	TRBD1	TGCGCCAGCAGCTTTAGCGTTCCGGGACAGCAAGAGACCCAGTACTTC	CASSFSVPGQQETQYF
TRBV6-5	NA	TRBJ2-6	NA	TGTGCCAGCAGTTACTCAGGGCCTGGGGCCAACGTCCTGACTTTC	CASSYSGPGANVLTF
TRBV5-1	NA	TRBJ1-2	NA	TGCGCCAGCAGCTTGGCCTATGACGGTCTCTATGGCTACACCTTC	CASSLAYDGLYGYTF
TRBV2	NA	TRBJ1-5	NA	TGTGCCAGCAGTGAAATCGGACGTAGCAATCAGCCCCAGCATTTT	CASSEIGRSNQPQHF
TRBV4-3	NA	TRBJ1-4	NA	TGCGCCAGCAGCCAAGATGGCTTTAATGAAAAACTGTTTTTT	CASSQDGFNEKLFF
TRBV10-2	NA	TRBJ1-2	TRBD1	TGCGCCAGCAGTGACGCGACAGGGGGCTATGGCTACACCTTC	CASSDATGGYGYTF
TRBV4-3	NA	TRBJ1-1	NA	TGCGCCAGCAGCCAAGGGGGGTGGACTGAAGCTTTCTTT	CASSQGGWTEAFF
TRBV5-6	NA	TRBJ2-1	NA	TGTGCCAGCAGCTTGGGGGGCATCTACAATGAGCAGTTCTTC	CASSLGGIYNEQFF
TRBV30	NA	TRBJ2-7	NA	TGTGCCTGGAGTACGACCTACGAGCAGTACTTC	CAWSTTYEQYF
TRBV15	NA	TRBJ2-7	TRBD1	TGTGCCACCAGCAATACCGGGACAGGGGCCTACGAGCAGTACTTC	CATSNTGTGAYEQYF
TRBV6-6	NA	TRBJ1-4	NA	TGTGCCAGCCAGGAGGGCGAAAAACTGTTTTTT	CASQEGEKLFF
TRBV18	NA	TRBJ2-1	NA	TGTGCCAGCTTCACGTCCCATGAGCAGTTCTTC	CASFTSHEQFF
TRBV25-1	NA	TRBJ2-3	NA	TGTGCCAGCAGTGAAGGGCCCGGCCGATCTAGCACAGATACGCAGTATTTT	CASSEGPGRSSTDTQYF
TRBV27	NA	TRBJ2-1	NA	TGTGCCAGCAGCCCGACAGCCCAATTTTTAGATGAGCAGTTCTTC	CASSPTAQFLDEQFF
TRBV4-3	NA	TRBJ2-7	NA	TGCGCCAGCAGCCAGGAGGACAGAACCGTTACTTACGAGCAGTACTTC	CASSQEDRTVTYEQYF
TRBV27	NA	TRBJ2-7	NA	TGTGCCAGCAGTCCGCCGGGGGACTACGAGCAGTACTTC	CASSPPGDYEQYF
TRBV7-9	NA	TRBJ1-1	NA	TGTGCCAGCAGCTCGCGGGGCTACCCTTACACTGAAGCTTTCTTT	CASSSRGYPYTEAFF
TRBV27	NA	TRBJ1-5	NA	TGTGCCAGCAGTTTCAGGGGTTCACAGCCCCAGCATTTT	CASSFRGSQPQHF
TRBV27	NA	TRBJ1-1	NA	TGTGCCAGCAGTTTAGACGGGGGGAACACTGAAGCTTTCTTT	CASSLDGGNTEAFF
TRBV30	NA	TRBJ2-1	TRBD2	TGTGCCTGGAGTGTCGGGACTAGCGGGGGAAATGAGCAGTTCTTC	CAWSVGTSGGNEQFF
TRBV25-1	NA	TRBJ1-1	NA	TGTGCCAGCAGTCCTCAACTGGGATACACTGAAGCTTTCTTT	CASSPQLGYTEAFF
TRBV25-1	NA	TRBJ2-1	NA	TGTGCCAGCAGTCAGGGGTCCTCCTACAATGAGCAGTTCTTC	CASSQGSSYNEQFF
TRBV4-3	few	TRBJ1-1	NA	TGCGCCAGCAGCCAAGTTGAGAACACTGAAGCTTTCTTT	CASSQVENTEAFF
TRBV25-1	NA	TRBJ2-7	NA	TGTGCCAGCAGTGAAGAGCGGTCCTCCTACGAGCAGTACTTC	CASSEERSSYEQYF
TRBV6-1	many	TRBJ2-3	TRBD2	TGTGCCAGCACCTGGACTAGCGGGGGGCCAGATACGCAGTATTTT	CASTWTSGGPDTQYF